These 13 T cell receptor beta chains originate from one sample sequenced in a study of blood T cell repertoires in COVID-19. Assay used: immunoSEQ multiplex PCR; TCRdb lists only in-frame clones, some missing. The sample consists of under 500,000 clones, about 89% of them appearing once. The sequenced material came from peripheral blood. The receptors originated from a woman aged 25 to 45 with acute or convalescent COVID-19.

This clone was detected once. The rearrangement uses TRBV5-1 and TRBJ2-2; D is possibly TRBD1 (6 bases). Trimming took 0 bases from V and 7 from J, leaving 16 bases between them. Per the germline V gene, CDR1 is SGHRS and CDR2 is YFSETQ. The CDR3 is 16 residues long. The CDR3 sequence: CASSLAPGARDGELFF. DNA of the CDR3: TGCGCCAGCAGCTTGGCCCCAGGGGCGAGGGACGGGGAGCTGTTTTTT.

This chain joins TRBV24-1 and TRBJ1-5, with D perhaps matching TRBD1 (6 bases). CDR3 length: 16 residues. The V gene lost 2 bases and the J gene lost 2 bases, with 12 bases spanning the gap. Germline V gives CDR1 KGHDR, CDR2 SFDVKD. The DNA of the CDR3 is TGTGCCACCAGTGATTCGCAACAGGGACGCAATCAGCCCCAGCATTTT. Amino acids: CATSDSQQGRNQPQHF.

The chain carries TRBV9 and TRBJ2-1, with a weak D call TRBD2 (7 bases). Trimming left V 3 bases short and J 0 bases short, with 10 bases between. The CDR3 covers 15 residues. From germline, CDR1 is SGDLS and CDR2 YYNGEE. CDR3 protein: CASSGGGLSYNEQFF. For the CDR3, the DNA is TGTGCCAGCAGCGGCGGGGGCCTCTCCTACAATGAGCAGTTCTTC.

The gene calls are TRBV6-5 and TRBJ2-1; 9 positions match TRBD1. Per the germline V gene, CDR1 is MNHEY and CDR2 is SVGAGI. The CDR3 is made up of 14 amino acids. V dropped 8 bases and J dropped 4; count of bases not matched to a gene: 6. Here the CDR3 reads CASASGQGYNEQFF. CDR3 DNA: TGTGCCAGCGCCTCGGGACAGGGATACAATGAGCAGTTCTTC.

This clone is a singleton in its sample. The genes are TRBV2 and TRBJ1-1; D perhaps matches TRBD1 (5 bases). Trimming stripped 6 bases from V and 2 bases from J, with 13 bases between. The germline CDR1 and CDR2 sequences are SNHLY and FYNNEI. The CDR3 sequence is 14 residues long. The CDR3 DNA sequence: TGTGCCAGCAGAAAAACAGGACCCAACACTGAAGCTTTCTTT. It codes for CASRKTGPNTEAFF.

Only one count was recorded for this clone. J is TRBJ2-2 and V is TRBV7-9; a weak D match, TRBD2 (5 bases). Germline V gene lookup returns CDR1 SEHNR and CDR2 FQNEAQ (reference sequence). The CDR3 totals 11 residues. V lost 11 bases and J 5 bases, leaving 9 bases between the germline ends. The CDR3 loop reads CAGGGTGELFF. CDR3 coding DNA: TGTGCCGGAGGAGGAACCGGGGAGCTGTTTTTT.

The chain joins TRBV24-1 to TRBJ2-3; D perhaps matches TRBD1 (5 bases). This CDR3 is built from 16 residues. V dropped 3 bases and J dropped 5 bases, with 17 bases sitting between them. Germline CDR1 is KGHDR and CDR2 is SFDVKD. The DNA for the CDR3 is TGTGCCACCAGTGATGAGAGACAGACCCCGGGAGATACGCAGTATTTT. This sequence encodes CATSDERQTPGDTQYF.

This clone occurred once. The CDR3 loop is CASSTITGQGHEQYF. DNA for the CDR3: TGTGCCAGCTCGACGATTACGGGACAGGGCCACGAGCAGTACTTC. This chain links TRBV21-1 with TRBJ2-7; no check of the table's D call, TRBD1, against the DNA was made. TRBV21-1 is a pseudogene locus. The CDR3 loop spans 15 amino acids.

This chain uses TRBV5-1 with TRBJ1-5; D not certain. The CDR3 runs to 14 residues. From germline, CDR1 is SGHRS and CDR2 YFSETQ. V lost 0 bases, J lost 6 bases, and 10 bases lay in between. The CDR3 spells CASSLGEPTQPQHF. CDR3 DNA: TGCGCCAGCAGCTTGGGGGAGCCGACTCAGCCCCAGCATTTT.

The chain uses TRBV7-3 and TRBJ2-5; D ambiguous. V lost 5 bases and J 5 bases, leaving 12 bases between the germline ends. CDR3 length equals 13 residues. The germline V gene has CDR1 SGHTA and CDR2 FQGTGA. CDR3 nucleotides: TGTGCCAGCAGCGTTGGCACCGGGGAGACCCAGTACTTC. Amino acids: CASSVGTGETQYF.

The chain employs TRBV3-1 (or the pseudogene TRBV3-2) and TRBJ2-5; 9 bases line up with TRBD2. The ends lost 0 bases at V and 1 base at J; junction bases unmatched: 6. Germline CDR1 reads LGHDT; CDR2 reads YNNKEL (reference sequence). The CDR3 is 17 amino acids. The CDR3 sequence is CASSQEWRGGRQETQYF. The DNA of the CDR3 is TGTGCCAGCAGCCAAGAATGGCGGGGGGGCCGCCAAGAGACCCAGTACTTC.

The gene calls are TRBV24-1 and TRBJ2-5; 7 nucleotides align to TRBD2. Looked up from germline, CDR1 is KGHDR and CDR2 is SFDVKD. The CDR3 has 14 residues. The ends lost 5 bases at V and 4 bases at J; junction bases unmatched: 6. CDR3 amino acids: CATSATGGVETQYF. The CDR3 region has the DNA TGTGCCACCAGTGCCACGGGGGGAGTAGAGACCCAGTACTTC.

The chain recombines TRBV28 with TRBJ1-1; TRBD1 matches 7 bases. J was trimmed by 10 bases and V by 6 bases; bases with no gene match: 8. Germline V gives CDR1 MDHEN, CDR2 SYDVKM. CDR3 length: 12 amino acids. CDR3 sequence reads: CASSEPGQLAFF. DNA of the CDR3: TGTGCCAGCAGCGAGCCGGGACAGTTAGCTTTCTTT.